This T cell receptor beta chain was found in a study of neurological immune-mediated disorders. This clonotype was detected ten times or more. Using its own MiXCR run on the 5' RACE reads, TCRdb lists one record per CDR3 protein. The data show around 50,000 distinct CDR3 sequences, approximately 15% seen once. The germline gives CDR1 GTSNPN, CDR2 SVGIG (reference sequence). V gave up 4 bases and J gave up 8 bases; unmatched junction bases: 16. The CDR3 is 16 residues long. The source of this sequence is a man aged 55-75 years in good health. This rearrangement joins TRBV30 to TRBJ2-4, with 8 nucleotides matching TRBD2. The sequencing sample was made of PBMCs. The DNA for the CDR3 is TGTGCCTGGACCCTTACAGCGGGAGTGTATAATCACATTCAGTACTTC. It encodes CAWTLTAGVYNHIQYF.